The 7 T cell receptor beta chains presented below share a single source sample, sequenced in a study of shared clonotypes between healthy human individuals. The method was immunoSEQ multiplex PCR; TCRdb's version includes in-frame clones alone and lacks a portion of them. Among under 2,500,000 clones listed, approximately 94% were seen once. The sequencing sample was made of naive CD4+ T cells sorted from blood. As to subset: CD45RA+ positively selected. The origin of the receptors is a man aged 18-30 years in good health.

The V gene is TRBV5-4, the J gene TRBJ2-7, with a tentative D call TRBD1 (5 bases). Deletions cut 3 bases from V and 1 base from J, with 8 bases between. The CDR3 extends over 13 amino acids. CDR1 is SGHNT and CDR2 is YYREEE in the germline V gene (reference sequence). In nucleotides, the CDR3 is TGTGCCAGCAGCTCCAGGGTTTCCTACGAGCAGTACTTC. Translation gives CASSSRVSYEQYF. Based on the CDR3 plus reference TRBV5-4 and TRBJ2-7, the full variable domain is ETGVTQSPTHLIKTRGQQVTLRCSSQSGHNTVSWYQQALGQGPQFIFQYYREEENGRGNFPPRFSGLQFPNYSSELNVNALELDDSALYLCASSSRVSYEQYFGPGTRLTVT.

The chain's CDR3 is CASSLAALGNTEAFF. CDR3 DNA: TGTGCCAGTAGTCTTGCGGCTTTGGGGAACACTGAAGCTTTCTTT. This chain connects TRBV19 to TRBJ1-1, with D hard to call. Between the trimmed V and J ends, which lost 5 bases and 1 base, there was a span of 14 bases. The CDR3 sequence is 15 residues long. CDR1 LNHDA and CDR2 SQIVND come from the germline V gene (reference sequence).

The chain combines TRBV9 with TRBJ2-7; 8 positions match TRBD2. Germline-derived CDR1 and CDR2 are SGDLS and YYNGEE. With 0 bases clipped from V and 0 bases from J, the junction kept 2 bases outside the gene matches. The length of the CDR3 is 15 residues. The CDR3 nucleotides read TGTGCCAGCAGCGTAGCGGGAGGGCCCTCCTACGAGCAGTACTTC. It codes for CASSVAGGPSYEQYF.

The J gene is TRBJ1-1, the V gene TRBV2; D gene ambiguous. Germline lookup yields CDR1 SNHLY and CDR2 FYNNEI. V was shortened by 6 bases and J by 1 base, with 15 bases between the two germline ends. This CDR3 comprises 15 residues. CDR3 loop: CASRSNELTNTEAFF. Here the CDR3 DNA reads TGTGCCAGCAGATCCAACGAACTGACGAACACTGAAGCTTTCTTT.

The gene calls are TRBV6-1 and TRBJ1-6; 10 positions agree with TRBD1. V gave up 5 bases and J gave up 19 bases; unmatched junction bases: 8. Germline loops: CDR1 MNHNS, CDR2 SASEGT. The CDR3 consists of 12 residues. CDR3 nucleotides: TGTGCCAGCAGTTTGACGGACAGGGGGTGGCACTTT. It translates to CASSLTDRGWHF.

This clone was counted between two and nine times. The V and J genes are TRBV25-1 and TRBJ1-1; D gene unclear. The CDR3 has 13 amino acids. CDR1 is MGHDK, CDR2 SYGVNS, per germline. V was shortened by 4 bases and J by 0 bases, with 6 bases between the two germline ends. CDR3 bases: TGTGCCAGCAGTGGCAGAATGAACACTGAAGCTTTCTTT. It encodes CASSGRMNTEAFF.

The chain has TRBV6-1 and TRBJ2-5; TRBD2 might be the D (6 bases). The germline V gene has CDR1 MNHNS and CDR2 SASEGT. Trimming took 6 bases from V and 1 from J, leaving 15 bases between them. This CDR3 contains 15 residues. CDR3 region: CASRLGWGVQETQYF. CDR3 nucleotide sequence: TGTGCCAGCAGACTCGGGTGGGGGGTCCAAGAGACCCAGTACTTC.